The 11 T cell receptor beta chains below all came from one sample that was sequenced in a study of blood T cell repertoires in COVID-19. Profiling relied on immunoSEQ multiplex PCR, and the TCRdb table lists in-frame clones only, not all of them. The data contain 71,000 or so clones, approximately 90% of them seen just once; the ten biggest clones take up under 6.5%. Sequencing input: peripheral blood. Receptors originate from a woman between 18 and 29 years old with acute or convalescent COVID-19.

In its sample, this clone was seen once. The V gene is TRBV7-9, the J gene TRBJ1-1; D is ambiguous. Trimming removed 0 bases from V and 1 base from J, with 9 bases in between. Germline CDR1 and CDR2: SEHNR and FQNEAQ (reference sequence). The CDR3 sequence is 15 residues long. The CDR3 sequence is CASSLAYASNTEAFF. In nucleotides, the CDR3 is TGTGCCAGCAGCTTAGCTTACGCGTCGAACACTGAAGCTTTCTTT.

This sequence joins TRBV10-2 and TRBJ1-2; 8 bases line up with TRBD1. The germline V gene encodes CDR1 WSHSY and CDR2 SAAADI. The V and J ends lost 2 bases and 7 bases, in that order; junction bases with no gene match: 6. This CDR3 region has 14 residues. The CDR3 sequence: CASSEAGGHSGYTF. The CDR3, as DNA: TGCGCCAGCAGTGAGGCAGGGGGCCATAGTGGCTACACCTTC.

The rearrangement links TRBV21-1 to TRBJ2-2; the table calls TRBD2, which could not be checked here. TRBV21-1 is a known pseudogene. The CDR3 has 19 residues. The CDR3 DNA reads TGTGCCAGCAGCAAGTCGGCTCTAGTGGGGAGCGAAAGCACCGGGGAGCTGTTTTTT. This codes for CASSKSALVGSESTGELFF.

Details on this clone: Within the sample, other DNA sequences also encode this same CDR3. V is TRBV11-1 and J is TRBJ1-6, with TRBD1 identical over 7 bases. Trimming cost V 5 bases and J 5 bases; bases outside gene matches: 3. This CDR3 is 14 amino acids long. Germline CDR1 reads SGHAT; CDR2 reads FQDESV (reference sequence). The DNA of the CDR3 is TGTGCCAGCAGCCGGACAGGCAATAATTCACCCCTCCACTTT. Its translation is CASSRTGNNSPLHF. The variable domain in full, completed from reference TRBV11-1 and TRBJ1-6, reads EAEVAQSPRYKITEKSQAVAFWCDPISGHATLYWYRQILGQGPELLVQFQDESVVDDSQLPKDRFSAERLKGVDSTLKIQPAELGDSAMYLCASSRTGNNSPLHFGNGTRLTVT.

The rearrangement uses TRBV28 and TRBJ2-5, with 16 bases matching TRBD2. Per the germline V gene, CDR1 is MDHEN and CDR2 is SYDVKM. The CDR3 is made up of 15 amino acids. CDR3 in amino acids: CASRGLAGGLETQYF. The CDR3 nucleotides read TGTGCTTCTCGGGGACTAGCGGGGGGGCTAGAGACCCAGTACTTC.

The J gene is TRBJ2-2, the V gene TRBV2; maybe TRBD2 (6 bases). Germline lookup yields CDR1 SNHLY and CDR2 FYNNEI. V gave up 6 bases and J gave up 1 base, with 9 bases separating them. This CDR3 spans 14 amino acids. CDR3 region: CASRDYLNTGELFF. In DNA, the CDR3 is TGTGCCAGCAGGGACTACCTGAACACCGGGGAGCTGTTTTTT.

The gene calls are TRBV6-5 and TRBJ2-7, with no clear D. The CDR3 extends over 16 amino acids. Germline V gives CDR1 MNHEY, CDR2 SVGAGI. Between the trimmed V and J ends, which lost 2 bases and 0 bases, there was a span of 14 bases. CDR3 sequence: CASSYLPPARSYEQYF. DNA for the CDR3: TGTGCCAGCAGTTACCTACCCCCAGCGCGCTCCTACGAGCAGTACTTC.

V and J are TRBV18 and TRBJ1-1; weak D call: TRBD1 (5 bases). The CDR3 contains 14 residues. CDR1 is KGHSH and CDR2 is LQKENI in the germline V gene. Trimming pared 6 bases from V and 3 bases from J, leaving 14 bases between. The chain's CDR3 is CASSTKGGDTEAFF. CDR3 DNA: TGTGCCAGCTCGACCAAGGGAGGGGACACTGAAGCTTTCTTT.

The chain is built from TRBV6-5 and TRBJ2-5; possible D gene TRBD1, 5 bases. There are 13 residues in the CDR3. V was clipped by 7 bases and J by 7 bases, with 16 bases between them. From germline, CDR1 is MNHEY and CDR2 SVGAGI. The CDR3 is CASNGGRRGTQYF. The CDR3 DNA reads TGTGCCAGCAATGGTGGCCGAAGGGGGACCCAGTACTTC.

The chain combines TRBV18 with TRBJ1-3, with 9 bases identical to TRBD1. Germline assignment: CDR1 KGHSH and CDR2 LQKENI. V lost 3 bases and J lost 4; bases outside the gene matches: 7. The CDR3 spans 16 residues. Here the CDR3 DNA reads TGTGCCAGCTCACCGGCAGGGACAGGGCGAGGAAACACCATATATTTT. Its protein is CASSPAGTGRGNTIYF. Full variable domain (remainder filled in from reference TRBV18 and TRBJ1-3): NAGVMQNPRHLVRRRGQEARLRCSPMKGHSHVYWYRQLPEEGLKFMVYLQKENIIDESGMPKERFSAEFPKEGPSILRIQQVVRGDSAAYFCASSPAGTGRGNTIYFGEGSWLTVV.

This chain joins TRBV30 and TRBJ1-6, with TRBD1 as a possible D gene (6 bases). This CDR3 contains 13 residues. Trimming stripped 0 bases from V and 10 bases from J, with 10 bases between. Germline lookup yields CDR1 GTSNPN and CDR2 SVGIG (reference sequence). The CDR3 reads CAWSVVRGSPLHF. The DNA of the CDR3 is TGTGCCTGGAGTGTAGTTAGGGGGTCACCCCTCCACTTT.